The entry below gives a single T cell receptor (beta chain) sequence along with its context. Its antigen specificity is not known. Base qualities were left out, and no much larger clone turns up one base away. The collaborating institutions used their own protocols to collect whole blood in K2EDTA tubes. Collaborator samples were shipped for TCRbeta analysis as frozen whole blood, isolated PBMCs, or DNA extracted from either sample type. This sample stems from a study of blood T cell repertoires in COVID-19 (dated by TCRdb to 2018 to 2021). About the study as a whole: Collaborator samples came from the United States, Italy and Spain and covered acute and convalescent phases of COVID-19. The prospective study material was composed of cDNA or gDNA derived from T cells, B-cell-depleted T cells, or PBMCs. The dataset comprised deeply sampled blood TCRbeta repertoires from subjects exposed to, actively infected with, or recovered from COVID-19. The repertoires were released in a freely available public database intended as a resource for research on the immune response to SARS-CoV-2. The samples were drawn from the first 160 participants of the ongoing ImmuneRACE study and from 1,200 or so subjects provided by 6 global collaborators. Nearly every sample came with metadata listing a de-identified subject ID, COVID-19 status, age in years and sex. Where HLA class I and class II types were available, the types were taken from metadata supplied by the sample provider, not from assay-based typing.

There are 14 amino acids in the CDR3, from cysteine to phenylalanine inclusive. Only the CDR3 part of the read is kept: 42 bases, read in frame from the first base. A distance of 10 bases separates the germline ends of V and J, which lose 1 base and 4 bases respectively. CDR1 and CDR2, looked up from the germline V gene (reference sequence), are GTSNPN and SVGIG. TCRbeta CDR3 regions were amplified from genomic DNA using the immunoSEQ Assay, a bias-controlled multiplex PCR. In the paper's pipeline: Nucleated cell counts per sample were estimated from amplification of reference gene primers within the assay. To quantify the absolute abundance of each unique TCRbeta CDR3 rearrangement, sequence reads were collapsed and filtered. For each sample, productive Simpson clonality was calculated by taking the square root of Simpson's diversity index across productive rearrangements. Here the immuneACCESS table is served through TCRdb, limited to in-frame sequences with V and J called. Missing clones are a known gap in these copies; in checked studies unresolved V genes cover under half, and the rest lacks a known reason. Clone size and V and J calls were adopted from that table, with D and trimming inferred from the DNA. The sample table shows about 220,000 clones, and about three quarters are seen once. The ten largest clones take up approximately 6.6% of the sample.

The investigation overall reported the following: The quantity of clinical and demographic metadata differed by source and by participant and was supplied without curation.

This TCR came from a woman aged 70-85 years with acute or convalescent COVID-19. The chain uses TRBV30 and TRBJ2-2; a weak D assignment points to TRBD1 (5 bases agree). Material: peripheral blood. The sequenced DNA is TGTGCCTGGAGTGGCAGGGTCACCACCGGGGAGCTGTTTTTT. It translates as CAWSGRVTTGELFF.